This TCR beta chain was captured in a study of technical replicates of blood from a handful of donors. Assay used: immunoSEQ multiplex PCR; TCRdb lists only in-frame clones, some missing. The data hold about 15,000 clones, with over 75% observed a single time. Per the germline V gene, CDR1 is MNHEY and CDR2 is SVGAGI. CDR3 length: 15 amino acids. V lost 6 bases and J lost 1; bases outside the gene matches: 3. The sequenced sample consisted of PBMCs. This rearrangement joins TRBV6-5 to TRBJ1-5; 10 bases fit TRBD1. The source is a human donor in good health. The CDR3 nucleotides read TGTGCCAGCAGACGGGACAGGGGAAGCAATCAGCCCCAGCATTTT. This codes for CASRRDRGSNQPQHF.